The 8 T cell receptor beta chains below all came from one sample that was sequenced in a study of early T cells in non-severe SARS-CoV-2 infection. MiXCR, run by TCRdb on the 5' RACE reads, gives a single entry per CDR3 protein. Of more than 65,000 distinct CDR3 sequences listed, roughly an eighth are singletons. Sample: whole blood. Receptors were obtained from an adult who was a healthcare worker with PCR-confirmed SARS-CoV-2 infection or an uninfected control (not recorded which).

This clonotype was found a few times. This chain joins TRBV12-3 or TRBV12-4 and TRBJ2-7, with 8 positions matching TRBD2. The CDR3 runs to 14 residues. Germline trimming cut 2 bases from V and 2 bases from J; bases unmatched to any gene: 2. The DNA of the CDR3 is TGTGCCAGCAGTTTACCGGGACTAGCCTACGAGCAGTACTTC. It yields the protein CASSLPGLAYEQYF.

This clonotype came up many times. V is TRBV4-3 and J is TRBJ2-7; D remains ambiguous. This CDR3 contains 15 residues. Trimming took off 0 bases at V and 7 bases at J, with 16 bases between the two ends. Germline V gene sequence: CDR1 LGHNA, CDR2 YSLEER. The CDR3 reads CASSQDTRISGEQYF. The CDR3 region has the DNA TGCGCCAGCAGCCAAGATACCAGGATAAGTGGAGAGCAGTACTTC.

Written as DNA, the CDR3 is TGTGCCAGCAGCTTTGGGACTGGGATCTATGGCTACACCTTC. This encodes CASSFGTGIYGYTF. The V call is TRBV7-2, the J call TRBJ1-2; D perhaps matches TRBD1 (5 bases). V lost 3 bases and J lost 4, with 12 bases in between. Looked up from germline, CDR1 is SGHTA and CDR2 is FQGNSA. This CDR3 has 14 amino acids. Based on the CDR3 plus reference TRBV7-2 and TRBJ1-2, the full variable domain is GAGVSQSPSNKVTEKGKDVELRCDPISGHTALYWYRQSLGQGLEFLIYFQGNSAPDKSGLPSDRFSAERTGGSVSTLTIQRTQQEDSAVYLCASSFGTGIYGYTFGSGTRLTVV.

This clonotype was counted ten times or more. V and J are TRBV29-1 and TRBJ2-7; D gene ambiguous. Germline loops: CDR1 SQVTM, CDR2 ANQGSEA. V was clipped by 4 bases and J by 9 bases, with 25 bases between them. The CDR3 runs 15 residues. This CDR3 reads CSVVLGLDALRGQYF. For the CDR3, the DNA is TGCAGCGTTGTGCTTGGTTTAGATGCGTTACGAGGGCAGTACTTC.

This clonotype was counted at least ten times. The chain carries TRBV29-1 and TRBJ2-1; D unresolved. V lost 3 bases to trimming and J lost 0 bases, with 9 bases between them. CDR1 and CDR2 (germline): SQVTM, ANQGSEA. This CDR3 is 14 amino acids long. The CDR3 region is CSVDLPSSYNEQFF. The CDR3 DNA is TGCAGCGTTGATCTTCCGAGCTCCTACAATGAGCAGTTCTTC.

This clonotype appeared many times. The chain uses TRBV28 and TRBJ2-3; 7 bases fit TRBD1. The CDR3 runs to 13 residues. Unmatched junction bases numbered 5, after V lost 8 bases and J lost 3 bases. CDR1 is MDHEN and CDR2 is SYDVKM in the germline V gene. Here the CDR3 reads CASSRGQTDTQYF. DNA of the CDR3: TGTGCCAGCTCCCGGGGACAGACAGATACGCAGTATTTT.

This clonotype was picked up many times. The V gene is TRBV6-2 or TRBV6-3, the J gene TRBJ1-2, with D maybe TRBD1 (6 bases). CDR1 is MNHEY, CDR2 SVGEGT, per germline. This CDR3 is 15 amino acids long. With 4 bases removed from V and 4 bases from J, the gap between germline ends came to 16 bases. The CDR3 loop is CASSSQGWLSYGYTF. As DNA, the CDR3 is TGTGCCAGCAGTTCGCAGGGGTGGCTGAGCTATGGCTACACCTTC.

This clonotype was seen repeatedly, ten times or more. V usage is TRBV7-9 and J usage is TRBJ2-3, with D maybe TRBD1 (6 bases). V shed 5 bases and J shed 6 bases, with 15 bases lying between them. Germline CDR1 is SEHNR and CDR2 is FQNEAQ (reference sequence). The CDR3 covers 14 residues. CDR3 nucleotide sequence: TGTGCCAGCAGCCAAGAGGACAGCGCGGATACGCAGTATTTT. Translating it yields CASSQEDSADTQYF.